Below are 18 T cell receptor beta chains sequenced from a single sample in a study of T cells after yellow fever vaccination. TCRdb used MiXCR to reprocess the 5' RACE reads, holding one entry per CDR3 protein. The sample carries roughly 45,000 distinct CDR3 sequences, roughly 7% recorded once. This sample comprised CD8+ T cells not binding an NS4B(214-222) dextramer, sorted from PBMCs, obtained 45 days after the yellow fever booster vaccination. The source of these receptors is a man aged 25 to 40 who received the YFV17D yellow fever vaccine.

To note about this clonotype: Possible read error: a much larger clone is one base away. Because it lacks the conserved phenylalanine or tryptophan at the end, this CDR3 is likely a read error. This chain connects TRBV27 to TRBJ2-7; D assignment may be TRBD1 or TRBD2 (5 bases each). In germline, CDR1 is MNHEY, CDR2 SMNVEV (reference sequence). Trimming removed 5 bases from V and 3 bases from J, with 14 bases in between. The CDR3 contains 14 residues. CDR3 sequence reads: CASSQGPGFYEQYL. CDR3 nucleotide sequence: TGTGCCAGCAGTCAGGGACCCGGTTTCTACGAGCAGTACTTA.

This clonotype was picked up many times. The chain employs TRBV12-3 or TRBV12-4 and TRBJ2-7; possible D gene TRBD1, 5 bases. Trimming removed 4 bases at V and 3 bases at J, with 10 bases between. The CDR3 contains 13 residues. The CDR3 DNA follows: TGTGCCAGCAGTTGGTCGACAGACTACGAGCAGTACTTC. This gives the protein CASSWSTDYEQYF.

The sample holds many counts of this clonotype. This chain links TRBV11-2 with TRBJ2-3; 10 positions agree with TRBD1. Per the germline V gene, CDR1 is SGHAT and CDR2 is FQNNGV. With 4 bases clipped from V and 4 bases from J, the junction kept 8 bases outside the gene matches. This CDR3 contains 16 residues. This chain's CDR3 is CASSSHPGQGPDTQYF. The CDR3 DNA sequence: TGTGCCAGCAGCTCACACCCGGGACAGGGGCCAGATACGCAGTATTTT.

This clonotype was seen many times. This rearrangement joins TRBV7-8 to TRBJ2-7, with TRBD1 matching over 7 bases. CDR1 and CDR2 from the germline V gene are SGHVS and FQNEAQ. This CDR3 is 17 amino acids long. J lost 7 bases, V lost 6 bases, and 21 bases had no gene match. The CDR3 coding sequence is TGTGCCAGCAGTTCCACCGGGACAGTGACCATCATTGGAGAGCAGTACTTC. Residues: CASSSTGTVTIIGEQYF.

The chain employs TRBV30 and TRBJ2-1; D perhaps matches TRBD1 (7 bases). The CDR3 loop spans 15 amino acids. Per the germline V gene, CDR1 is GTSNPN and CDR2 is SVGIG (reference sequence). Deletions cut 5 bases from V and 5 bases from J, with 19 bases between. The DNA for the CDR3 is TGTGCCTGGGGAAGTCAAGGGGGCGGGAACAATGAGCAGTTCTTC. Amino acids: CAWGSQGGGNNEQFF.

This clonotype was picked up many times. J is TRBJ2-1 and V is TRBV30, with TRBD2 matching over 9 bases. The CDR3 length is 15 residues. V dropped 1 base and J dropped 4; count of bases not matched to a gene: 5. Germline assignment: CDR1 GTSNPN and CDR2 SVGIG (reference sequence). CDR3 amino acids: CAWSGLAAKYNEQFF. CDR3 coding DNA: TGTGCCTGGAGTGGACTAGCGGCTAAATACAATGAGCAGTTCTTC.

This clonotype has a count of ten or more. The CDR3 region is CSVGTTGTQYF. DNA of the CDR3: TGCAGCGTTGGTACAACGGGGACCCAGTACTTC. The chain links TRBV29-1 to TRBJ2-5, with unresolved D. The CDR3 covers 11 residues. V was trimmed by 4 bases and J by 7 bases, leaving 10 bases between them. Germline CDR1 and CDR2: SQVTM and ANQGSEA.

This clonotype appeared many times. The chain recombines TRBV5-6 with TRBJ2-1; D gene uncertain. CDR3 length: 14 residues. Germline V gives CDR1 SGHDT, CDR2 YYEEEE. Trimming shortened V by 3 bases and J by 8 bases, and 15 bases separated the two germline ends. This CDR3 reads CASSSKWAPDEQFF. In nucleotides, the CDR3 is TGTGCCAGCAGCTCAAAGTGGGCCCCGGATGAGCAGTTCTTC.

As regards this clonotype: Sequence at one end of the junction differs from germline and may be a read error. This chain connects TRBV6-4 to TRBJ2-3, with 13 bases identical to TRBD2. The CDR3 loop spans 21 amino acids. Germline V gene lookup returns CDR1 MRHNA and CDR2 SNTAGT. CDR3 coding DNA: TGCTGCTGCAGTGCTCGTCCCTACAGAACTAGCGGGAGGGTCGGCGCAGATACGCAGTATTTT. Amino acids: CCCSARPYRTSGRVGADTQYF.

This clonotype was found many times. The CDR3 here is CASSSDRASYNEQFF. DNA of the CDR3: TGTGCCAGCAGTTCGGACAGGGCCTCCTACAATGAGCAGTTCTTC. The V and J genes are TRBV6-5 and TRBJ2-1, with 8 bases lining up with TRBD1. Germline CDR1 and CDR2: MNHEY and SVGAGI. The CDR3 contains 15 residues. Losses at the gene ends were 4 bases for V and 0 bases for J; bases not matched to a gene: 2.

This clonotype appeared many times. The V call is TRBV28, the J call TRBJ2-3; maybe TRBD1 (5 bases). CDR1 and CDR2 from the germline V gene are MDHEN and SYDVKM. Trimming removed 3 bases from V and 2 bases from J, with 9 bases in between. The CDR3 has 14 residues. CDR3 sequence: CASSFPTDTDTQYF. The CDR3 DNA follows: TGTGCCAGCAGTTTCCCGACAGACACAGATACGCAGTATTTT.

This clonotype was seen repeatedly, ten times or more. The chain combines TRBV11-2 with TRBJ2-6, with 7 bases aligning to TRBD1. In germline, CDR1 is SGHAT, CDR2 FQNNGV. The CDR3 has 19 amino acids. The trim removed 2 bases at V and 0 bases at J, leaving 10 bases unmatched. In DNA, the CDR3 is TGTGCCAGCAGCTTATCAACACGGGACAGCATCTCTGGGGCCAACGTCCTGACTTTC. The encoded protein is CASSLSTRDSISGANVLTF.

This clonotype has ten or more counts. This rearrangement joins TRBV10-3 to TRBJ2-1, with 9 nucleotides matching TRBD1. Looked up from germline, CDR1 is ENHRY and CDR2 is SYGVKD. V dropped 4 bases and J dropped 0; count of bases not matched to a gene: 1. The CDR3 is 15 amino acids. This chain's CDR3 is CAISVGQGSYNEQFF. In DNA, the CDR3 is TGTGCCATCAGTGTGGGACAGGGCTCCTACAATGAGCAGTTCTTC.

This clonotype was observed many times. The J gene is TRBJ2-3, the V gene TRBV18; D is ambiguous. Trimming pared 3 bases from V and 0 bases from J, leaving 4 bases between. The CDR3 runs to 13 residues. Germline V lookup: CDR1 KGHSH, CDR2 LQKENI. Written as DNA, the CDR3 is TGTGCCAGCTCACCCGTCAGCACAGATACGCAGTATTTT. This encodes CASSPVSTDTQYF.

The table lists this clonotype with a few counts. The CDR3 DNA reads as TGCAGCGTTGACAGCGGGGGTGTCTACAATGAGCAGTTCTTC. Its protein product is CSVDSGGVYNEQFF. The chain has TRBV29-1 and TRBJ2-1; 8 bases fit TRBD2. CDR1 is SQVTM, CDR2 ANQGSEA, per germline. CDR3 size: 14 residues. V lost 3 bases and J lost 3; bases outside the gene matches: 4.

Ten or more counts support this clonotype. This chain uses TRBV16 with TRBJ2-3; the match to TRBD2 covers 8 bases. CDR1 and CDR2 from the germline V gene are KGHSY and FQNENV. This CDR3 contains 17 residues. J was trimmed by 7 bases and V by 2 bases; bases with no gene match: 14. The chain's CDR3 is CASSQLLVAGGRYTQYF. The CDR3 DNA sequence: TGTGCCAGCAGCCAACTCTTGGTGGCGGGAGGCCGGTATACGCAGTATTTT.

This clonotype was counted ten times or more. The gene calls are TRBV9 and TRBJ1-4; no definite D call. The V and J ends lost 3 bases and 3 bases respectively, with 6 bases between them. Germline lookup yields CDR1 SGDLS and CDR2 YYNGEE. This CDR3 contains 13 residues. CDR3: CASSAGSNEKLFF. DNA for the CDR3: TGTGCCAGCAGCGCAGGTTCTAATGAAAAACTGTTTTTT.

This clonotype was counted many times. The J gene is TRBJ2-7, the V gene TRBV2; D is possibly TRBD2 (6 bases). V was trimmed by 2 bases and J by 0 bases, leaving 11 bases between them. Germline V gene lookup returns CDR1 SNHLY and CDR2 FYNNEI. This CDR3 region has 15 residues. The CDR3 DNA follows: TGTGCCAGCAGTGAATCCGCGGGATTCTCCTACGAGCAGTACTTC. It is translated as CASSESAGFSYEQYF.